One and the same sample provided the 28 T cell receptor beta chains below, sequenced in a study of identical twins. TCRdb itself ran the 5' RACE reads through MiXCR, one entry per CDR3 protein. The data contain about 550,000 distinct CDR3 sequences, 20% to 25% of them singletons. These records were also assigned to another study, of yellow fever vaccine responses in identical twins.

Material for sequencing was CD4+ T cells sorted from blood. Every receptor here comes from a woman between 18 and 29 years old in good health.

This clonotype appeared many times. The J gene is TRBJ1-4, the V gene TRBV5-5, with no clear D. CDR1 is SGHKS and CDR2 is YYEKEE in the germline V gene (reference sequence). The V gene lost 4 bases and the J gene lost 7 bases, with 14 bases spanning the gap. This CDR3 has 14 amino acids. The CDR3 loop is CASSREPGIEKLFF. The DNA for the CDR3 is TGTGCCAGCAGCCGGGAGCCCGGGATTGAAAAACTGTTTTTT.

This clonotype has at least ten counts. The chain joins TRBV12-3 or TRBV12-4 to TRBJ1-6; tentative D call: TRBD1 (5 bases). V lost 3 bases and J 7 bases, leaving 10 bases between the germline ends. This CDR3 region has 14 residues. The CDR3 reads CASSLGGGNSPLHF. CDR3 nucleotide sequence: TGTGCCAGCAGTTTGGGGGGTGGCAATTCACCCCTCCACTTT.

The CDR3 region is CASSIGQSGSPLHF. The CDR3 DNA reads TGTGCCAGTAGTATAGGGCAGTCGGGGTCACCCCTCCACTTT. The chain links TRBV19 to TRBJ1-6; D unclear. This CDR3 spans 14 amino acids. CDR1 is LNHDA and CDR2 is SQIVND in the germline V gene (reference sequence). The germline V and J ends were trimmed by 1 base and 10 bases, with 11 bases remaining between them.

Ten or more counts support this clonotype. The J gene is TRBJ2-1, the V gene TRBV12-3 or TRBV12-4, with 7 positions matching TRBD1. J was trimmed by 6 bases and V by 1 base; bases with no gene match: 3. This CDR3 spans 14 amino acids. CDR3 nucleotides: TGTGCCAGCAGTTTAGGGGACAGAGGCAATGAGCAGTTCTTC. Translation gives CASSLGDRGNEQFF.

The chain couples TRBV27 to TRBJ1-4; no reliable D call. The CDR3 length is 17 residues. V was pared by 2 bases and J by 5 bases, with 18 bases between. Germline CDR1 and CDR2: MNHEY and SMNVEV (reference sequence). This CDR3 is CASSLSGPTGRNEKLFF. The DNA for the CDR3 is TGTGCCAGCAGTTTAAGCGGGCCCACGGGGAGAAATGAAAAACTGTTTTTT. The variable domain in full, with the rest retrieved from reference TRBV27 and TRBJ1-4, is EAQVTQNPRYLITVTGKKLTVTCSQNMNHEYMSWYRQDPGLGLRQIYYSMNVEVTDKGDVPEGYKVSRKEKRNFPLILESPSPNQTSLYFCASSLSGPTGRNEKLFFGSGTQLSVL.

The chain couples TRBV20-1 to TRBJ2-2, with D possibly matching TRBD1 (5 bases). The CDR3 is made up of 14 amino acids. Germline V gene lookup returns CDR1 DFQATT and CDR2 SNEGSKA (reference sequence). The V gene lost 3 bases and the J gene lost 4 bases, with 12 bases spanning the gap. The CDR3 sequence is CSARPQGSTGELFF. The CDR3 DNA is TGCAGTGCTAGGCCTCAGGGTTCCACCGGGGAGCTGTTTTTT.

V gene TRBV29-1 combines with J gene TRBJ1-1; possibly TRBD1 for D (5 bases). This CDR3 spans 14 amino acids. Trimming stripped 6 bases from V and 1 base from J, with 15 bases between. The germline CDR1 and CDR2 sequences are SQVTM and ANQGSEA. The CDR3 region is CSVSPSGGNTEAFF. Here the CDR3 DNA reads TGCAGCGTCTCCCCATCCGGGGGGAACACTGAAGCTTTCTTT.

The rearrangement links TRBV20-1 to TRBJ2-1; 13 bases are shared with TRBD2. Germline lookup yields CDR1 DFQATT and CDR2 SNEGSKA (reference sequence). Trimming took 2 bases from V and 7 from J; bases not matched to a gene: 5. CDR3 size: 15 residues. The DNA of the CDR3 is TGCAGTGCTAGACCTGGACTAGCGGGGGTGAATGAGCAGTTCTTC. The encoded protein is CSARPGLAGVNEQFF.

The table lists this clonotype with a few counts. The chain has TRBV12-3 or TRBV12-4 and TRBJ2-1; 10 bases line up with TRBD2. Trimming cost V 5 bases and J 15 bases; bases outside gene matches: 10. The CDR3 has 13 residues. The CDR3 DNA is TGTGCCAGCAGTCGAGCGGGGGGGCAGGTTCGGTTCTTC. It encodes CASSRAGGQVRFF.

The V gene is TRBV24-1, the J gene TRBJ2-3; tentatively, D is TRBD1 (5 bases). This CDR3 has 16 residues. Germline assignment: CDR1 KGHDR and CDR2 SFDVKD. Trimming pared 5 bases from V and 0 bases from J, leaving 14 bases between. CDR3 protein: CATSATGAPSTDTQYF. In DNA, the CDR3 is TGTGCCACCAGTGCCACAGGAGCCCCTAGCACAGATACGCAGTATTTT.

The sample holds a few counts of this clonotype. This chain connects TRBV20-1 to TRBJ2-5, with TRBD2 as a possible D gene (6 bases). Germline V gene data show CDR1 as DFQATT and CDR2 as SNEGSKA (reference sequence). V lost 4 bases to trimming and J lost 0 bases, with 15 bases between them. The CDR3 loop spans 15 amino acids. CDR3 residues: CSATLAKEYQETQYF. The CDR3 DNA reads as TGCAGTGCTACACTAGCCAAGGAGTACCAAGAGACCCAGTACTTC.

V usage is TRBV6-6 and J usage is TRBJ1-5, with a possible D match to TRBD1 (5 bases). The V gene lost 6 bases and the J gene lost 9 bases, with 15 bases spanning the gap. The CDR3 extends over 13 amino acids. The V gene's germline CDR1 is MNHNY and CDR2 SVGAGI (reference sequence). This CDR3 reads CASSHQGGRPQHF. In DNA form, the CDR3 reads TGTGCCAGCAGCCACCAGGGTGGGCGGCCCCAGCATTTT.

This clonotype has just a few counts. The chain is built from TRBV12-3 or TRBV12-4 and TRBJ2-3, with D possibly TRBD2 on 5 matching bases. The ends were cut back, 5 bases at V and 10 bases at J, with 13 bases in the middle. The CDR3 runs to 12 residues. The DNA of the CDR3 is TGTGCCAGCAGTCCGTCTTCGGAGGCGCAGTATTTT. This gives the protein CASSPSSEAQYF.

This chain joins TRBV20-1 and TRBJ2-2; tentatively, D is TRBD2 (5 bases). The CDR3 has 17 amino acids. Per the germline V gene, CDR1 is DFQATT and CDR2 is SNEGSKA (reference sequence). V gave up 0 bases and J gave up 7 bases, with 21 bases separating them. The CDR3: CSARDSGGGAPGGELFF. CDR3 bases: TGCAGTGCTAGAGACTCGGGCGGAGGAGCCCCCGGCGGGGAGCTGTTTTTT.

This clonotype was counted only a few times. CDR3 amino acids: CATGEGLLGTGELFF. The CDR3 DNA is TGTGCCACGGGGGAAGGACTCCTAGGGACCGGGGAGCTGTTTTTT. This chain uses TRBV10-3 with TRBJ2-2; a possible D gene is TRBD2 (6 bases). The CDR3 runs 15 residues. Trimming took off 10 bases at V and 5 bases at J, with 20 bases between the two ends. Germline CDR1 ENHRY, CDR2 SYGVKD.

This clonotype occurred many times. The CDR3 DNA reads as TGTGCCAGCAGCCAGGCTAGCGGGGCCTACGAGCAGTACTTC. Its protein is CASSQASGAYEQYF. The chain carries TRBV4-2 and TRBJ2-7; TRBD2 matches 9 bases. Germline lookup yields CDR1 LGHNA and CDR2 YNFKEQ. This CDR3 region has 14 residues. With 3 bases clipped from V and 2 bases from J, the junction kept 2 bases outside the gene matches.

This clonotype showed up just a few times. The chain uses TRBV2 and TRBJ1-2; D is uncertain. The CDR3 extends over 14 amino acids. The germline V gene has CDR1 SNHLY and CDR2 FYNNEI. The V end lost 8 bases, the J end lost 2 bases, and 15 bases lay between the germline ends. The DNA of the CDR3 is TGTGCCAGCGTACCGCAAGGGTTCAACTATGGCTACACCTTC. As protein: CASVPQGFNYGYTF.

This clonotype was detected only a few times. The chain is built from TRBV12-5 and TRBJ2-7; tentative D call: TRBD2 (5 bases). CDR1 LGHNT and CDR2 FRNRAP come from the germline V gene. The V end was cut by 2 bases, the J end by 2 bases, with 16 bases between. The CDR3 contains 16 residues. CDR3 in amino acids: CASGLHRGASTYEQYF. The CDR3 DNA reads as TGTGCTAGTGGTTTGCACAGAGGAGCTAGCACCTACGAGCAGTACTTC. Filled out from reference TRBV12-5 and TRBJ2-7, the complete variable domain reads DARVTQTPRHKVTEMGQEVTMRCQPILGHNTVFWYRQTMMQGLELLAYFRNRAPLDDSGMPKDRFSAEMPDATLATLKIQPSEPRDSAVYFCASGLHRGASTYEQYFGPGTRLTVT.

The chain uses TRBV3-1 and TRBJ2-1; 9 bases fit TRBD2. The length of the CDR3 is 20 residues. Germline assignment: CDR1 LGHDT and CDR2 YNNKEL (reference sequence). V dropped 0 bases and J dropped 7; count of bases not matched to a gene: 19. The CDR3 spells CASSQDYSASGVNTGNEQFF. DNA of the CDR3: TGTGCCAGCAGCCAAGATTACTCAGCTAGCGGGGTCAATACGGGGAATGAGCAGTTCTTC.

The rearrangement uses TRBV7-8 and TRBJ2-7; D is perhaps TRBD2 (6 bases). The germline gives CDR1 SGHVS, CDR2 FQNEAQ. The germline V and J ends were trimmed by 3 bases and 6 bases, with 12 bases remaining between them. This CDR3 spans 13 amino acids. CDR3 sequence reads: CASSFSGSTEQYF. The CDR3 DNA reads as TGTGCCAGCAGCTTTTCCGGGAGTACCGAGCAGTACTTC.

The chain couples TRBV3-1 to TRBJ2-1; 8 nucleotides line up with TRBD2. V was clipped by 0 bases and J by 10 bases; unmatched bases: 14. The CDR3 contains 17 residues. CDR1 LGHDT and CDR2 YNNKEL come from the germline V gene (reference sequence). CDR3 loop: CASSQERAGVRVREQFF. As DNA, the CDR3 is TGTGCCAGCAGCCAAGAGAGAGCGGGAGTACGGGTTAGGGAGCAGTTCTTC.

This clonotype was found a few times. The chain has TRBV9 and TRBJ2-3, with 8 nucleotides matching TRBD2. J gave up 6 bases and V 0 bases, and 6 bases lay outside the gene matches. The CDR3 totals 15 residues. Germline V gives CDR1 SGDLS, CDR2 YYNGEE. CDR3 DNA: TGTGCCAGCAGCGTAGCTGGACTAGCCGCGGATACGCAGTATTTT. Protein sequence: CASSVAGLAADTQYF. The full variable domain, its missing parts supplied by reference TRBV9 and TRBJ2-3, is DSGVTQTPKHLITATGQRVTLRCSPRSGDLSVYWYQQSLDQGLQFLIQYYNGEERAKGNILERFSAQQFPDLHSELNLSSLELGDSALYFCASSVAGLAADTQYFGPGTRLTVL.

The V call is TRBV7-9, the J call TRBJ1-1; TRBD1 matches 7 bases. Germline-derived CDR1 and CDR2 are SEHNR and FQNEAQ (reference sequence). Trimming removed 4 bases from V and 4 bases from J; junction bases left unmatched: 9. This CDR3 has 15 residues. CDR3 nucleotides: TGTGCCAGCAGCTCGAACAGGGGCGAAGGCACTGAAGCTTTCTTT. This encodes CASSSNRGEGTEAFF.

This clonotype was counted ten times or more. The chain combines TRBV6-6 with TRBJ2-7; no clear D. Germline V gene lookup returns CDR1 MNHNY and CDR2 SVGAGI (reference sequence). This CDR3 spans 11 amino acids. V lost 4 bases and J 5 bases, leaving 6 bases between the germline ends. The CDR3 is CASSLSDEQYF. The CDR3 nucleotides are TGTGCCAGCAGTTTGTCGGACGAGCAGTACTTC.

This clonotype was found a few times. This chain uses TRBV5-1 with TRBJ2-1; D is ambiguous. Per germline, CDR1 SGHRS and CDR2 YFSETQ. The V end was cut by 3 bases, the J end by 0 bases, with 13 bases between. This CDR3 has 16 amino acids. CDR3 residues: CASSSLLDSSYNEQFF. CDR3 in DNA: TGCGCCAGCAGCTCCCTCCTAGATAGCTCCTACAATGAGCAGTTCTTC.

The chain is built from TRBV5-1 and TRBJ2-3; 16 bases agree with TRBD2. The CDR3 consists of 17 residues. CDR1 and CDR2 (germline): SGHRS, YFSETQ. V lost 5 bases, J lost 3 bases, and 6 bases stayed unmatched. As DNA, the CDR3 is TGCGCCAGCAGTCCCGGGACTAGCGGGAGGGGTACAGATACGCAGTATTTT. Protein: CASSPGTSGRGTDTQYF. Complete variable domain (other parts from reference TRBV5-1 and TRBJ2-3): KAGVTQTPRYLIKTRGQQVTLSCSPISGHRSVSWYQQTPGQGLQFLFEYFSETQRNKGNFPGRFSGRQFSNSRSEMNVSTLELGDSALYLCASSPGTSGRGTDTQYFGPGTRLTVL.

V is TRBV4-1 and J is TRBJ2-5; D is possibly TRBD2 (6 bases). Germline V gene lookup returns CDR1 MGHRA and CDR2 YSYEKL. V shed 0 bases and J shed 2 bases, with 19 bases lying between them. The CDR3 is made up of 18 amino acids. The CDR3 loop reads CASSQERGLAAIQETQYF. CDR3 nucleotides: TGCGCCAGCAGCCAAGAACGGGGGTTAGCGGCGATACAAGAGACCCAGTACTTC.

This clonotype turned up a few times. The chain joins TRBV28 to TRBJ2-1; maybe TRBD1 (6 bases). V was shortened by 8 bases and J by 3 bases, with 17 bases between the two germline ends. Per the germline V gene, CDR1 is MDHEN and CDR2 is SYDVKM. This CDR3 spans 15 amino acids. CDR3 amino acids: CASPPETGDYNEQFF. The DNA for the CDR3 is TGTGCCAGCCCCCCGGAGACAGGCGACTACAATGAGCAGTTCTTC.